This T cell receptor beta chain comes out of a study of T cell responses to AZD1222 COVID-19 vaccine (dated by TCRdb to the early 2020s). Context from the whole study: A total of more than 230 trial participants underwent TCR sequencing, of whom roughly 210 had received two doses of AZD1222 and around 26 had received two doses of the MenACWY control vaccine. Trial participants were enrolled by age into subgroups of 18-55, 56-69 and 70-plus years, and around 140, 26 and 57 TCR-sequenced participants, respectively, were included in these subgroups. Beyond this particular receptor, the publication reports: Vaccine-associated CD4 TCRs spanned the whole spike protein, with dominant responses in regions 160-218 and 743-854. Participants were mostly white British and included more females than males, and it was suggested by the authors that clonal diversity may have been underestimated. No day 14 peak-response samples were available, so repertoires were characterized only after the peak T cell response. Conclusions about previously exposed vaccinees are limited, since just 6 or 7 AZD1222 recipients were seropositive for SARS-CoV-2 at baseline. Nearly half of unique spike-specific TCRs reportedly recognized epitopes outside regions mutated in the B.1.351 and B.1.1.7 variants. After two AZD1222 doses, spike-specific TCR breadth and depth were significantly higher than at day 0 and than in MenACWY recipients. In the small 56-69-year group, the increase in depth fell short of significance, most likely because of low power.

The CDR3 regions of human TCRbeta chains were analyzed by immunosequencing. Concerning the study's data processing: Repertoire TCRs were checked for matches against a reference library of SARS-CoV-2-specific TCRs that had been generated using the MIRA antigen-specificity platform. Breadth was defined as the fraction of unique TCRs that were SARS-CoV-2-associated. Depth was defined as the fraction of total T cells that were SARS-CoV-2-associated. Using the MIRA data, each spike-specific TCR was assigned both to the spike region to which the TCR was reactive and to a CD4 or CD8 class. Log10-transformed breadth and depth values were compared by one-way ANOVA with Sidak's multiple comparisons tests. Entries here come from immuneACCESS through TCRdb and include only in-frame sequences with V and J called. Some clones fail to appear in such tables; in the studies checked, an unresolved V gene covers under half of the shortfall, and the cause of the remainder is unknown. That table is the source of V, J and clone size, and D and trimming were worked out from the DNA. Present in this sample are about 150,000 clones, roughly 91% of which were seen just once. About 6% of the sample comes from the top ten.

Measured from the cysteine to the phenylalanine, the CDR3 is 15 residues long. Of all the DNA, just the CDR3 is kept, 45 bases in frame from base 1. Here V drops 2 bases and J drops 7 bases, and the junction holds 8 bases not matched to any gene. CDR1 and CDR2, per the germline V gene (reference sequence), are MNHEY and SMNVEV. The time point tag for this specimen amounts to: about 28 days (+/-7) after the second vaccine dose. Because spike-specific TCR depth and breadth did not differ between the two schedules, AZD1222 recipients who got a second dose at roughly 4 weeks were pooled with those who got a second dose at roughly 12 weeks. The vaccinee samples were drawn from two UK trials, COV001 and COV002, one of which was a single-blind randomized controlled phase 2/3 trial testing AZD1222 (ChAdOx1 nCoV-19) in healthy adults. For TCRbeta chain sequencing, PBMC samples from trial participants were taken at day 0 and at day 28 after the second dose.

Concerning this clone itself: The target of this receptor is not known. It has no much larger one-base neighbor in the sample; base qualities were not kept.

The receptor was isolated from an adult who received the AZD1222 COVID-19 vaccine. In this chain, TRBV27 is recombined with TRBJ2-1; 7 of the junction bases match TRBD2. The sample in question was peripheral blood, obtained 28 days after the second AZD1222 dose. The CDR3 protein sequence reads: CASSLIRGSSNEQFF. The DNA sequence is given as TGTGCCAGCAGTTTAATTCGCGGGAGTTCGAATGAGCAGTTCTTC.